This entry features one TCR beta chain sequence. This record comes from a study of blood T cell repertoires in COVID-19. The overall study: Sources were T cells, B-cell-depleted T cells, or PBMCs; the material itself was cDNA or gDNA.

Methods used by the authors: How many nucleated cells were present was estimated from reference gene primer amplification. The repertoire was sequenced with immunoSEQ multiplex PCR; TCRdb's copy has only in-frame clones and lacks some. That table is the source of V, J and clone size, and D and trimming were worked out from the DNA. The sample holds around 250,000 clones; 85% are singletons and the top ten take more than 4.5%. The CDR3 length is 17 residues. The germline CDR1 and CDR2 sequences are MGHDK and SYGVNS. V shed 6 bases and J shed 4 bases, with 23 bases lying between them. Sample: peripheral blood. This TCR derives from a man in his fifties or sixties with active or convalescent COVID-19. The chain joins TRBV25-1 to TRBJ2-3; tentatively, D is TRBD2 (7 bases). CDR3 sequence reads: CASSAGGGGSLADTQYF. The CDR3 DNA is TGTGCCAGCAGCGCTGGGGGGGGCGGGAGCTTAGCAGATACGCAGTATTTT. Using reference TRBV25-1 and TRBJ2-3 for the parts outside the CDR3, the full variable domain is EADIYQTPRYLVIGTGKKITLECSQTMGHDKMYWYQQDPGMELHLIHYSYGVNSTEKGDLSSESTVSRIRTEHFPLTLESARPSHTSQYLCASSAGGGGSLADTQYFGPGTRLTVL.